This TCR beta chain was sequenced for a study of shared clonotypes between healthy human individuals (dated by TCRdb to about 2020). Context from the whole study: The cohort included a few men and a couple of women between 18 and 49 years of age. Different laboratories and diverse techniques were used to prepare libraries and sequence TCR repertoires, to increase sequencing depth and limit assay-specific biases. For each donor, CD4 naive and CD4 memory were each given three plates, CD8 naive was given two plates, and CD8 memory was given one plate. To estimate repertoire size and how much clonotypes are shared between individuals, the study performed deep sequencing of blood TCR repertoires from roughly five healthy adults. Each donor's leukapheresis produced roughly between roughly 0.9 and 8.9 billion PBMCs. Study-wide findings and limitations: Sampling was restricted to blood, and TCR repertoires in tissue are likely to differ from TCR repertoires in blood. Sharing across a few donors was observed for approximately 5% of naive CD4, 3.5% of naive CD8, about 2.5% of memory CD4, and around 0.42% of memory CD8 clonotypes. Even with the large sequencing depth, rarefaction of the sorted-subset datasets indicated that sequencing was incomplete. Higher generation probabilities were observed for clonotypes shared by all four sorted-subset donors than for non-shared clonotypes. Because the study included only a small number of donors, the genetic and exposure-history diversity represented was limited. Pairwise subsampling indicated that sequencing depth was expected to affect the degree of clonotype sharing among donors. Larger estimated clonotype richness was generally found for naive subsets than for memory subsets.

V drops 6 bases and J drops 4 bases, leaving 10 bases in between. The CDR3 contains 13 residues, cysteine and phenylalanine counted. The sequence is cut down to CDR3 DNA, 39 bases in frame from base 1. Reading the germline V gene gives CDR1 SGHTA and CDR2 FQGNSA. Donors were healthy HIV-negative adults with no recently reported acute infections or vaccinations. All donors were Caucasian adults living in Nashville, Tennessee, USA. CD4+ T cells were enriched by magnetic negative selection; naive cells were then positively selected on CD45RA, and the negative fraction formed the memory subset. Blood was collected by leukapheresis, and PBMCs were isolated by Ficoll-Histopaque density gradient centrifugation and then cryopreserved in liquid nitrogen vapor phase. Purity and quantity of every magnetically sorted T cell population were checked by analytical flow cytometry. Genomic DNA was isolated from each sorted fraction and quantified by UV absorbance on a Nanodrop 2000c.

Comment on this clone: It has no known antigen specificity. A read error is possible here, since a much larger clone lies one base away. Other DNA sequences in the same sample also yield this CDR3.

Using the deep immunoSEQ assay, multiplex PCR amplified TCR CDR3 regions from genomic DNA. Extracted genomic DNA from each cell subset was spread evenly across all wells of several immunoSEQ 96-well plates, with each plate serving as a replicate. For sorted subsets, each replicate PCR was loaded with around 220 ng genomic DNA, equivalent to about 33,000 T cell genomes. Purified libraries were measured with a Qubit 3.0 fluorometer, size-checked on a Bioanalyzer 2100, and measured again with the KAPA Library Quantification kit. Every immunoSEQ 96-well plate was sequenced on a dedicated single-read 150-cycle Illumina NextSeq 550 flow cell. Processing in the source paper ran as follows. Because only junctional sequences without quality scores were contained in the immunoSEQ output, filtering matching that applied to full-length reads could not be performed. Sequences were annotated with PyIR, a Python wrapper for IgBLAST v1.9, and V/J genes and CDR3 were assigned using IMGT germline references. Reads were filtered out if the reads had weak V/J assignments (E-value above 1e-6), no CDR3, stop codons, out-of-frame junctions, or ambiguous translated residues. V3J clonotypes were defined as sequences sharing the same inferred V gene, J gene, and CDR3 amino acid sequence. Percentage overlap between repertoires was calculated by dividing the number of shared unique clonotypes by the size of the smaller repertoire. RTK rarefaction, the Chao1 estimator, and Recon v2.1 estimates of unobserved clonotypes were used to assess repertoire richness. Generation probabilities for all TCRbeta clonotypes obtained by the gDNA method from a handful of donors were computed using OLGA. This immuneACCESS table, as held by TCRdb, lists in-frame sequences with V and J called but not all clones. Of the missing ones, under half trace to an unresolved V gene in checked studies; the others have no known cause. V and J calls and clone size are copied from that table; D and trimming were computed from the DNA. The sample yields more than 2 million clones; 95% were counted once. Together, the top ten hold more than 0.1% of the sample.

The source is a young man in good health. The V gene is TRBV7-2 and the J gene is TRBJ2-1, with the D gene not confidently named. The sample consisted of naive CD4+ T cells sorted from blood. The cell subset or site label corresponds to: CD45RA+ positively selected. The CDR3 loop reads CASSLTGYNEQFF. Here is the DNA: TGTGCCAGCAGTCTAACGGGTTACAATGAGCAGTTCTTC.